One sample yielded the 13 T cell receptor beta chains listed below, sequenced in a study of OX40 agonist ivuxolimab in advanced cancers. Sequencing used immunoSEQ multiplex PCR; TCRdb keeps in-frame clones, though not all of them. The repertoire holds about 94,000 clones, about nine tenths seen once, with about 0.29% in the top ten. Sequencing was performed on CD4+ or CD8+ T cells sorted from blood, taken in a trial of the OX40 agonist ivuxolimab. The receptors derive from an adult with an advanced solid tumor such as melanoma, head and neck, liver or kidney cancer.

V usage is TRBV29-1 and J usage is TRBJ2-2; unclear D gene. In germline, CDR1 is SQVTM, CDR2 ANQGSEA. The CDR3 sequence is 12 residues long. The ends were cut back, 7 bases at V and 6 bases at J, with 12 bases in the middle. The chain's CDR3 is CSGGVKSGELFF. CDR3 DNA sequence: TGCAGCGGTGGTGTAAAGTCCGGGGAGCTGTTTTTT.

CDR3 nucleotide sequence: TGTGCCATCATGGGACAGGGGCCGGGGGGCTACACCTTC. It encodes CAIMGQGPGGYTF. The genes are TRBV10-3 and TRBJ1-2; 10 bases map to TRBD1. V shed 7 bases and J 8 bases; nucleotides not matched to a gene: 7. The CDR3 sequence is 13 residues long. The germline CDR1 and CDR2 sequences are ENHRY and SYGVKD.

This sequence joins TRBV27 and TRBJ1-6, with D uncertain. The ends were cut back, 2 bases at V and 7 bases at J, with 9 bases in the middle. Per germline, CDR1 MNHEY and CDR2 SMNVEV (reference sequence). This CDR3 has 14 residues. CDR3 region: CASSLRTGNSPLHF. In nucleotides, the CDR3 is TGTGCCAGCAGTTTAAGGACGGGGAATTCACCCCTCCACTTT.

This chain connects TRBV10-1 to TRBJ2-5, with a tentative D call TRBD2 (5 bases). There are 19 residues in the CDR3. Deletions cut 0 bases from V and 0 bases from J, with 20 bases between. Germline V gene sequence: CDR1 WNHNN, CDR2 SYGVQD (reference sequence). The CDR3 region has the DNA TGCGCCAGCAGTGAGTCTGTTGGAACGGGAAGGAGGAACCAAGAGACCCAGTACTTC. It specifies CASSESVGTGRRNQETQYF.

The CDR3 sequence: CASKTGTGRTELFF. The DNA of the CDR3 is TGTGCCTCTAAAACCGGGACAGGGAGGACAGAACTGTTTTTT. The chain employs TRBV30 and TRBJ1-4; 9 nucleotides align to TRBD1. Unmatched junction bases numbered 15, after V lost 7 bases and J lost 12 bases. The CDR3 length is 14 residues. The germline V gene has CDR1 GTSNPN and CDR2 SVGIG (reference sequence).

The CDR3 is CASTEPNRGNYGYTF. The CDR3 bases are TGTGCCAGCACAGAACCTAACAGGGGGAACTATGGCTACACCTTC. The chain is built from TRBV19 and TRBJ1-2, with 8 bases aligning to TRBD1. There are 15 residues in the CDR3. The V gene end was trimmed by 9 bases and the J gene end by 2 bases; junction bases not matched to a gene: 11. Per the germline V gene, CDR1 is LNHDA and CDR2 is SQIVND (reference sequence).

CDR3 region: CASTLTGRNSPLHF. CDR3 in DNA: TGTGCCAGTACCTTAACCGGGAGGAATTCACCCCTCCACTTT. The genes are TRBV19 and TRBJ1-6; no firm D call. Trimming stripped 7 bases from V and 7 bases from J, with 14 bases between. In germline, CDR1 is LNHDA, CDR2 SQIVND (reference sequence). This CDR3 contains 14 residues.

The chain employs TRBV5-8 and TRBJ2-3, with 8 nucleotides matching TRBD2. The CDR3 is 15 amino acids. CDR1 is SGHTS and CDR2 is YDEGEE in the germline V gene. V shed 3 bases, J shed 4 bases, and the junction held 7 bases outside the gene matches. The CDR3 sequence: CASSSTGGRADTQYF. The CDR3 coding sequence is TGTGCCAGCAGCTCAACGGGGGGGCGAGCAGATACGCAGTATTTT.

The chain links TRBV5-1 to TRBJ2-5, with D unresolved. Germline lookup yields CDR1 SGHRS and CDR2 YFSETQ. Trimming cost V 0 bases and J 7 bases, with 16 bases left between them. The CDR3 is 15 residues long. DNA for the CDR3: TGCGCCAGCAGCTTGGAGGGTCACGCTGAAGGGACCCAGTACTTC. Its protein product is CASSLEGHAEGTQYF.

The rearrangement uses TRBV5-1 and TRBJ1-2; D gene ambiguous. The germline V gene encodes CDR1 SGHRS and CDR2 YFSETQ. V lost 0 bases, J lost 3 bases, and 12 bases lay in between. This CDR3 is built from 15 residues. This chain's CDR3 is CASSLVDGGDYGYTF. DNA of the CDR3: TGCGCCAGCAGCTTGGTGGATGGTGGGGACTATGGCTACACCTTC. The full variable domain, with the rest looked up from reference TRBV5-1 and TRBJ1-2, is KAGVTQTPRYLIKTRGQQVTLSCSPISGHRSVSWYQQTPGQGLQFLFEYFSETQRNKGNFPGRFSGRQFSNSRSEMNVSTLELGDSALYLCASSLVDGGDYGYTFGSGTRLTVV.

The genes are TRBV13 and TRBJ2-3; 7 bases line up with TRBD2. CDR3 length: 17 residues. Germline assignment: CDR1 PRHDT and CDR2 FYEKMQ (reference sequence). J was trimmed by 6 bases and V by 5 bases; bases with no gene match: 17. The CDR3 is CASSRPGSGASGDTQYF. The CDR3, as DNA: TGTGCCAGCAGCCGCCCTGGGAGCGGGGCCTCGGGCGATACGCAGTATTTT.

The chain is built from TRBV5-1 and TRBJ2-3, with D uncertain. The CDR3 runs 15 residues. V was pared by 0 bases and J by 6 bases, with 14 bases between. Germline CDR1 reads SGHRS; CDR2 reads YFSETQ. The CDR3 is CASSLGVGLGDTQYF. CDR3 nucleotide sequence: TGCGCCAGCAGCTTGGGGGTAGGGCTCGGGGATACGCAGTATTTT.

The chain combines TRBV11-2 with TRBJ2-1; 9 bases map to TRBD2. V trimming: 5 bases; J trimming: 3 bases; junction bases outside the gene matches: 5. CDR1 and CDR2 (germline): SGHAT, FQNNGV. The CDR3 runs 15 residues. CDR3 sequence reads: CASSPRTSDYNEQFF. The CDR3 coding sequence is TGTGCCAGCAGCCCCCGGACTAGCGACTACAATGAGCAGTTCTTC.